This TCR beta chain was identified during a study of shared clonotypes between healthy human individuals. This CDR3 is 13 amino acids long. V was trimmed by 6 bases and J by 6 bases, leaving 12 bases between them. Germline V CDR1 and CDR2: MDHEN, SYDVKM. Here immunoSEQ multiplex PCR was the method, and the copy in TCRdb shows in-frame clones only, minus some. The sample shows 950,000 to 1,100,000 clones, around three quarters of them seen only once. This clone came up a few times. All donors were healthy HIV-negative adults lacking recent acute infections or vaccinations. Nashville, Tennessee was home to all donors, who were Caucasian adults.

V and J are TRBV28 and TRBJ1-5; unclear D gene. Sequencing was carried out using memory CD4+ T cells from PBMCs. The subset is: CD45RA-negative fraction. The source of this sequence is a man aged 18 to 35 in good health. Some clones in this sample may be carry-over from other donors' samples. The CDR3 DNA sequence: TGTGCCAGCAGCCAGGACCTTACTCAGCCCCAGCATTTT. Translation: CASSQDLTQPQHF.